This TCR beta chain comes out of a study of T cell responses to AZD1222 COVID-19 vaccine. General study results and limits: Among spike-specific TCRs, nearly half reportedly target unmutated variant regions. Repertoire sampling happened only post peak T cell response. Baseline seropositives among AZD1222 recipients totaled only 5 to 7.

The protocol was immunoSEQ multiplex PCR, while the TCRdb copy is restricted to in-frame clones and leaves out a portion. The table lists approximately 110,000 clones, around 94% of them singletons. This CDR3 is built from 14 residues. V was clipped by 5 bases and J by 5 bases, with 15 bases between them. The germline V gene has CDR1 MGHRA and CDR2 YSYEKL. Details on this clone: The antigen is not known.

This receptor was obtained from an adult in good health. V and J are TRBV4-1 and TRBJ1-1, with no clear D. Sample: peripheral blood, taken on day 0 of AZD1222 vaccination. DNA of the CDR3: TGCGCCAGCAGCGAAAGCTATAGGGTAACTGAAGCTTTCTTT. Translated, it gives CASSESYRVTEAFF.